These T cell receptor beta chains were read from a single sample in a study of T cells in localized non-small cell lung cancer. Clones were sequenced by immunoSEQ multiplex PCR, and TCRdb holds only the in-frame ones, with some missing. The sample lists about 1,500 clones, around 28% occurring once. This material consisted of normal lung tissue next to the tumor, taken before any cancer treatment. These receptors were taken from a man between 35 and 75 years old with stage III squamous cell lung carcinoma. CDR3s include the opening cysteine and the closing phenylalanine or tryptophan. Each record gives: clone size, J gene, V gene, D gene, CDR3 DNA, CDR3 protein. A D gene is named only where the DNA matches it firmly. Expanded clones are given a class, and other clones once, few, many or no size at all.

clone_size: NA; j_call: TRBJ1-3; v_call: TRBV6-8; d_call: NA; cdr3_nt: TGTGCCAGCAGCCCCTCTGGAAGGCGCTCTGGAAACACCATATATTTT; cdr3_aa: CASSPSGRRSGNTIYF
clone_size: NA; j_call: TRBJ1-1; v_call: TRBV30; d_call: NA; cdr3_nt: TGTGCCTGGAGTTGGGCCACAGTAAACACTGAAGCTTTCTTT; cdr3_aa: CAWSWATVNTEAFF
clone_size: NA; j_call: TRBJ2-6; v_call: TRBV28; d_call: TRBD1; cdr3_nt: TGTGCCAGCAGTTTAAGGCCAGGGGGCGCATCTGGGGCCAACGTCCTGACTTTC; cdr3_aa: CASSLRPGGASGANVLTF
clone_size: NA; j_call: TRBJ1-1; v_call: TRBV29-1; d_call: NA; cdr3_nt: TGCAGCGTGAGGTCCCCCAGAAACACTGAAGCTTTCTTT; cdr3_aa: CSVRSPRNTEAFF
clone_size: NA; j_call: TRBJ2-5; v_call: TRBV11-3; d_call: TRBD2; cdr3_nt: TGTGCCAGCAGCTTGGTGCTAGCGGGGGGACAAGAGACCCAGTACTTC; cdr3_aa: CASSLVLAGGQETQYF
clone_size: NA; j_call: TRBJ2-1; v_call: TRBV6-8; d_call: TRBD2; cdr3_nt: TGTGCCAGCAGTCCGGGACTACGGAACAATGAGCAGTTCTTC; cdr3_aa: CASSPGLRNNEQFF
clone_size: few; j_call: TRBJ1-1; v_call: TRBV6-8; d_call: TRBD1; cdr3_nt: TGTGCCAGCAGTTACTTTGCAACAGGGGGCCAAACTGAAGCTTTCTTT; cdr3_aa: CASSYFATGGQTEAFF
clone_size: NA; j_call: TRBJ1-3; v_call: TRBV18; d_call: NA; cdr3_nt: TGTGCCAGCTCACCAGAGGGTTTTGGAAACACCATATATTTT; cdr3_aa: CASSPEGFGNTIYF
clone_size: NA; j_call: TRBJ1-1; v_call: TRBV18; d_call: NA; cdr3_nt: TGTGCCAGCTCACCGCCCGTCGGCGGGAACACTGAAGCTTTCTTT; cdr3_aa: CASSPPVGGNTEAFF
clone_size: few; j_call: TRBJ1-5; v_call: TRBV11-1; d_call: NA; cdr3_nt: TGTGCCAGCAGCCCACAAGGGAATAGCAATCAGCCCCAGCATTTT; cdr3_aa: CASSPQGNSNQPQHF